The sequence of this T cell receptor beta chain was determined in a study of blood T cell repertoires in COVID-19. This CDR3 is 16 amino acids long. Germline CDR1 is KGHSH and CDR2 is LQKENI. V was shortened by 1 base and J by 1 base, with 11 bases between the two germline ends. Generated by immunoSEQ multiplex PCR, the TCRdb table keeps only in-frame clones and is missing some. The data contain about 160,000 clones, around four fifths of them singletons. The TCR comes from a woman between 50 and 59 years old who had recovered from COVID-19. The sample was PBMCs or T cells enriched from blood (not recorded which). The chain couples TRBV18 to TRBJ1-5; D is possibly TRBD1 (5 bases). The CDR3 bases are TGTGCCAGCTCACCACAGGACACCTCCAGCAATCAGCCCCAGCATTTT. It translates to CASSPQDTSSNQPQHF. The whole variable domain, filled in from reference TRBV18 and TRBJ1-5, reads NAGVMQNPRHLVRRRGQEARLRCSPMKGHSHVYWYRQLPEEGLKFMVYLQKENIIDESGMPKERFSAEFPKEGPSILRIQQVVRGDSAAYFCASSPQDTSSNQPQHFGDGTRLSIL.